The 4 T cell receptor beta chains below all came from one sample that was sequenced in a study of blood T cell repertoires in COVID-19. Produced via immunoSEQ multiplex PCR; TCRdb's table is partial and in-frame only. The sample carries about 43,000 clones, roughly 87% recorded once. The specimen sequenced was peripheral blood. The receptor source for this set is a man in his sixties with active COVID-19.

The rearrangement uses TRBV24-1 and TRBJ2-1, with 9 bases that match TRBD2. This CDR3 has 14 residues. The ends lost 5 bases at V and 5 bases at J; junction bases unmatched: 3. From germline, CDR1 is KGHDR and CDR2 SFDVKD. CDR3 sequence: CATSGLAEDNEQFF. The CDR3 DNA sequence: TGTGCCACCAGTGGACTAGCGGAGGACAATGAGCAGTTCTTC.

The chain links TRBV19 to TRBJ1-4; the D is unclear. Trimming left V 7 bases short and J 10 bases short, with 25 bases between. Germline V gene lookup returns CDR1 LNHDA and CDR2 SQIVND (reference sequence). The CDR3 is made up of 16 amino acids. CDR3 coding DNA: TGTGCCAGTACCACAACGGAGGGCAGTTTTCCCAGAAAACTGTTTTTT. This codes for CASTTTEGSFPRKLFF.

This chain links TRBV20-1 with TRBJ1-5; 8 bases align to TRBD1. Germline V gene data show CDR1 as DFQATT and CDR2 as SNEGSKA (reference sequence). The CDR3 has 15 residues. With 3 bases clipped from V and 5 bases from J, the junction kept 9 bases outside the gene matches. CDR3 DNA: TGCAGTGCTAGTCCCCCCCAGGGGGCCGATCAGCCCCAGCATTTT. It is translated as CSASPPQGADQPQHF.

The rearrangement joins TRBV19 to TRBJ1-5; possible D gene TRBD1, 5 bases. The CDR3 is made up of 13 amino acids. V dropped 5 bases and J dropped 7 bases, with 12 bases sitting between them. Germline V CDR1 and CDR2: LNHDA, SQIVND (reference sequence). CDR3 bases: TGTGCCAGTAGTGGATCGGGGGGGCAGCCCCAGCATTTT. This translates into CASSGSGGQPQHF.